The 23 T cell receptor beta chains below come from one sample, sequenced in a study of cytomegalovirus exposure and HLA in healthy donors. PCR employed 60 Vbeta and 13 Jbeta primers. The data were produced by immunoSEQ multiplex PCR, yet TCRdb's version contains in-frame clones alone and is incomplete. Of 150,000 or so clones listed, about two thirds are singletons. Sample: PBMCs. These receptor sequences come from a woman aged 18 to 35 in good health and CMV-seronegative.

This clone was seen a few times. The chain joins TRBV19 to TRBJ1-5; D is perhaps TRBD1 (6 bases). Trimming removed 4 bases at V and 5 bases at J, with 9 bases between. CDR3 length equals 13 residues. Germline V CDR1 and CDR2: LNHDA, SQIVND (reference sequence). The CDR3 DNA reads TGTGCCAGTAGTAACAGGGCCGATCAGCCCCAGCATTTT. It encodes CASSNRADQPQHF.

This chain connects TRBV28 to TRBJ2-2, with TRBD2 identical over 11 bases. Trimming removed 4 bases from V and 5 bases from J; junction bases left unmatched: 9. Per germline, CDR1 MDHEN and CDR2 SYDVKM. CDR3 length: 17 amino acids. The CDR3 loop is CASSYLSGGAKTGELFF. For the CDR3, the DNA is TGTGCCAGCAGTTACCTTAGCGGGGGGGCCAAGACCGGGGAGCTGTTTTTT.

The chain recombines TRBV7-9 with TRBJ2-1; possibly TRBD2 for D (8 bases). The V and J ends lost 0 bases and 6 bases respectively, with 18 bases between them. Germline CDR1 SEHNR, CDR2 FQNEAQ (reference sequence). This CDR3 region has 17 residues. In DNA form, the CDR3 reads TGTGCCAGCAGCTTAGCCCGCGGACTAGCAGGGGGCAATGAGCAGTTCTTC. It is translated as CASSLARGLAGGNEQFF.

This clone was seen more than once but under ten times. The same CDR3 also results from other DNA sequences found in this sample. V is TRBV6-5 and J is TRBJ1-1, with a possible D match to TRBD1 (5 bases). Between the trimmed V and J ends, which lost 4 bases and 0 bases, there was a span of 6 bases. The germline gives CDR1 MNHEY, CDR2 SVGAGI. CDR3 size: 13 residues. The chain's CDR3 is CASSLTVNTEAFF. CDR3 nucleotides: TGTGCCAGCAGTTTGACAGTGAACACTGAAGCTTTCTTT.

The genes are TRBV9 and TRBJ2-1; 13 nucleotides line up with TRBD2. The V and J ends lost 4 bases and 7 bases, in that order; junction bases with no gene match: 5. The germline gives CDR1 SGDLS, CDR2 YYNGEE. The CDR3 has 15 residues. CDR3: CASSPRTSGSNEQFF. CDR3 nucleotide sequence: TGTGCCAGCAGCCCCCGGACTAGCGGGAGTAATGAGCAGTTCTTC. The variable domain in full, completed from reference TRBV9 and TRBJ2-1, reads DSGVTQTPKHLITATGQRVTLRCSPRSGDLSVYWYQQSLDQGLQFLIQYYNGEERAKGNILERFSAQQFPDLHSELNLSSLELGDSALYFCASSPRTSGSNEQFFGPGTRLTVL.

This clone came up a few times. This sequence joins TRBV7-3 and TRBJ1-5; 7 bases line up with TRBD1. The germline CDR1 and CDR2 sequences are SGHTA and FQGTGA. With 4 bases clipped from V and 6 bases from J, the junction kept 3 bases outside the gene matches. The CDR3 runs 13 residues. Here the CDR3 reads CASSYRGGQPQHF. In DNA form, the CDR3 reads TGTGCCAGCAGCTACAGGGGAGGTCAGCCCCAGCATTTT.

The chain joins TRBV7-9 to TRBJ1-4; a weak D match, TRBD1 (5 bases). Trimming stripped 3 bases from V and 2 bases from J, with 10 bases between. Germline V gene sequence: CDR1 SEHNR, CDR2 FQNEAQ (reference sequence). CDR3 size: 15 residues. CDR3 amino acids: CASSFGGSTNEKLFF. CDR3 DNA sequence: TGTGCCAGCAGCTTCGGGGGATCGACTAATGAAAAACTGTTTTTT.

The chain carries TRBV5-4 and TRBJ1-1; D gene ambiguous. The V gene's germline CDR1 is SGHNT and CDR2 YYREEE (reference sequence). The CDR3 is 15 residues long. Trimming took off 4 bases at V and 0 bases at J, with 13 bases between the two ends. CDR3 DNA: TGTGCCAGCAGCGGGCCGGGGAACATGAACACTGAAGCTTTCTTT. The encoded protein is CASSGPGNMNTEAFF.

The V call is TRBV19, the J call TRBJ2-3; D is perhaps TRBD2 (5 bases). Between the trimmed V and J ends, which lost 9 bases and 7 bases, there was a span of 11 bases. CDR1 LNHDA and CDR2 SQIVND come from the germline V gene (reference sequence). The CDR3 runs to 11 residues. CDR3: CASGVGNTQYF. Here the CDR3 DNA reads TGTGCCAGCGGGGTGGGGAATACGCAGTATTTT.

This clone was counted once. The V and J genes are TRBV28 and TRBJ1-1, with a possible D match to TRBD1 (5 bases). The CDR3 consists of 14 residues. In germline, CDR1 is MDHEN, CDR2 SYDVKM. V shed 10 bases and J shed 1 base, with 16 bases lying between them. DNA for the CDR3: TGTGCCACCCTCCGAGGTGGACAGAACACTGAAGCTTTCTTT. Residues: CATLRGGQNTEAFF.

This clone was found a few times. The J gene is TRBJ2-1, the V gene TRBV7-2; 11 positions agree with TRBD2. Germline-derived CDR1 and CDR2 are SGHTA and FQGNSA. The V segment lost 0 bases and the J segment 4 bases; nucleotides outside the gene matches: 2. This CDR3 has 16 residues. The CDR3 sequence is CASSLAGTSGYNEQFF. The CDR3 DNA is TGTGCCAGCAGCTTAGCCGGGACTAGCGGATACAATGAGCAGTTCTTC.

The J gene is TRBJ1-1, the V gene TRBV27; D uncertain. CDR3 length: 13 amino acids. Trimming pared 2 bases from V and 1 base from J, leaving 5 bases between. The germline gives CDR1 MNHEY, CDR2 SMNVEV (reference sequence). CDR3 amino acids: CASSLLGNTEAFF. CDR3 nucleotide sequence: TGTGCCAGCAGTTTACTCGGGAACACTGAAGCTTTCTTT.

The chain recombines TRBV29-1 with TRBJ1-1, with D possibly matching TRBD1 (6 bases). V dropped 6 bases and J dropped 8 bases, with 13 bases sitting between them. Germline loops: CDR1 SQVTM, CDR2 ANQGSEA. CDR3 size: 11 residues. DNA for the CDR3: TGCAGCGTCGACCCCGGGACAGAAGCTTTCTTT. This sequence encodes CSVDPGTEAFF.

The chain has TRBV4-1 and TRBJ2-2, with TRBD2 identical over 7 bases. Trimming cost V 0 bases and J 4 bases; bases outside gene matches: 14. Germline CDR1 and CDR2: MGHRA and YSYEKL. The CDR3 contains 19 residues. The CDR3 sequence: CASSQEAPGLAGVTGELFF. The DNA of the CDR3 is TGCGCCAGCAGCCAAGAAGCCCCGGGTTTGGCGGGGGTCACCGGGGAGCTGTTTTTT.

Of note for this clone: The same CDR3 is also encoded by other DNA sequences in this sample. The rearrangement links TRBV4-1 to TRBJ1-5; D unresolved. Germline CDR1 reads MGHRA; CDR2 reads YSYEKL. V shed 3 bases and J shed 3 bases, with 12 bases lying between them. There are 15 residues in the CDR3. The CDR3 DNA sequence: TGCGCCAGCAGCCAGGGCGTACAAGTCAATCAGCCCCAGCATTTT. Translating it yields CASSQGVQVNQPQHF.

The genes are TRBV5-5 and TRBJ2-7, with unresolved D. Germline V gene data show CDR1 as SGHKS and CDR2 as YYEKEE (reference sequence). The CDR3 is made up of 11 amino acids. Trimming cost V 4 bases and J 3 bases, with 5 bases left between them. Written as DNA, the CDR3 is TGTGCCAGCAGCATATACTACGAGCAGTACTTC. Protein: CASSIYYEQYF.

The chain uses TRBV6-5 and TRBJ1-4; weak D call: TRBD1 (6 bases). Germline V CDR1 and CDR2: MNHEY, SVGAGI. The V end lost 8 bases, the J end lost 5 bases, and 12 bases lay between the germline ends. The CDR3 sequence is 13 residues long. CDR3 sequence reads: CASCDRPNEKLFF. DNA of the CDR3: TGTGCCAGCTGCGACAGGCCAAATGAAAAACTGTTTTTT.

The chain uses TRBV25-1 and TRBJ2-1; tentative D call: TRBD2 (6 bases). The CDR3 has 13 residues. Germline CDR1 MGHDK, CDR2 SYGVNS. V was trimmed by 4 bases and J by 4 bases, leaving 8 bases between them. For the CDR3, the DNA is TGTGCCAGCAGTGGCGGGGAGTACAATGAGCAGTTCTTC. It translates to CASSGGEYNEQFF. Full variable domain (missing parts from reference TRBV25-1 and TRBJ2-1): EADIYQTPRYLVIGTGKKITLECSQTMGHDKMYWYQQDPGMELHLIHYSYGVNSTEKGDLSSESTVSRIRTEHFPLTLESARPSHTSQYLCASSGGEYNEQFFGPGTRLTVL.

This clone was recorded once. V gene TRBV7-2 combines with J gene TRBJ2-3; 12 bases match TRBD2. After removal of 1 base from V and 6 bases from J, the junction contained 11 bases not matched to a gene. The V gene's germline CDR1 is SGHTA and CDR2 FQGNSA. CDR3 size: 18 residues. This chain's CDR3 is CASSLVSASGGAVDTQYF. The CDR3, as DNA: TGTGCCAGCAGCTTAGTATCGGCTAGCGGGGGGGCAGTGGATACGCAGTATTTT.

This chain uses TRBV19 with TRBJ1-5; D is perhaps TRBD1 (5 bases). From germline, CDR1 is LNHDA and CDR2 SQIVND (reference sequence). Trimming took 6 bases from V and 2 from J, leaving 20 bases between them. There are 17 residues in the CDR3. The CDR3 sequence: CASRGRRGGDGNQPQHF. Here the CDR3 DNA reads TGTGCCAGTAGGGGACGCCGGGGGGGAGATGGCAATCAGCCCCAGCATTTT.

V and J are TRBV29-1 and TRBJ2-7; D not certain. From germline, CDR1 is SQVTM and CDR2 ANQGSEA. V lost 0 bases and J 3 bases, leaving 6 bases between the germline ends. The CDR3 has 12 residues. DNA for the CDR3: TGCAGCGTTGAAGACAGAAGCTACGAGCAGTACTTC. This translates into CSVEDRSYEQYF.

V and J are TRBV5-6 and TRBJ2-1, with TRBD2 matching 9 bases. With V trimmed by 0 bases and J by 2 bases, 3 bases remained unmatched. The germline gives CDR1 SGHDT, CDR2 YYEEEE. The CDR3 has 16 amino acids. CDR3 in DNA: TGTGCCAGCAGCTTGGGACTAGCGGTAACCTACAATGAGCAGTTCTTC. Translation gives CASSLGLAVTYNEQFF.

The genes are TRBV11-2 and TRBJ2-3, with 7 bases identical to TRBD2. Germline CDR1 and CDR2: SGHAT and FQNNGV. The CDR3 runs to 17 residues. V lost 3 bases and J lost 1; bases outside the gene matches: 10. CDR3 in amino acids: CASSFLGRERGTDTQYF. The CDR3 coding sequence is TGTGCCAGCAGCTTCCTCGGGCGGGAGCGGGGCACAGATACGCAGTATTTT. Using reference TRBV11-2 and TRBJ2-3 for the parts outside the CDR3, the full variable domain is EAGVAQSPRYKIIEKRQSVAFWCNPISGHATLYWYQQILGQGPKLLIQFQNNGVVDDSQLPKDRFSAERLKGVDSTLKIQPAKLEDSAVYLCASSFLGRERGTDTQYFGPGTRLTVL.